The TCR beta chain under discussion was sequenced for a study of memory CD4+ T cells and cytomegalovirus serostatus (dated by TCRdb to between 2017 and 2020). Some background on the complete study: The cohort comprised about 33 healthy Belgian adults, 9 CMV seropositive and some 24 CMV seronegative. To replicate a published TCR-based CMV serostatus classifier, the researchers sequenced the CD4+ memory TCRbeta repertoires of a Belgian cohort whose cytomegalovirus serostatus was known. Points the paper makes about the study in general: Of about 180 previously reported CMV-associated TCRbeta sequences, about 62 appeared in the CD4+ memory repertoires, each in one to five individuals. On the Belgian cohort, the classifier built on the original framework reached a median bootstrapped AUC of about 0.95, with a 95% CI of 0.76-1.00. The results were interpreted as suggesting that the CMV-associated TCR signature is largely present in the CD4+ memory repertoire. Only CD4+CD45RO+ memory cells were sequenced, in contrast to the original study, in which naive and memory CD4+ and CD8+ populations were covered. For CMV serostatus prediction, a median bootstrapped AUC of 0.95 was reached with the original framework, and a median bootstrapped AUC of about 0.91 was reached with a US-trained random forest.

The Quick-DNA Microprep Kit was used to extract genomic DNA from the sorted cells. Amplification of TCRbeta DNA was done with the immunoSEQ hsTCRbeta kit, following the protocol from the manufacturer. An Illumina MiSeq instrument was used to sequence the TCRbeta libraries. The published analysis was carried out like this. Removing out-of-frame sequences left under 2.5 million distinct TCRbeta sequences, an average of around 67,000 per individual. Each individual was scored using the number of 164 previously reported CMV-associated TCRbeta sequences that the individual carried and the total number of productive distinct TCRbeta sequences. A beta-binomial model was reimplemented in Python, and scikit-learn random forests with default parameters were trained on data from the US cohort. Classifier performance on the Belgian cohort was summarized as median AUC with percentile confidence intervals over 10,000 bootstrap iterations. TCRdb took this table from immuneACCESS and kept in-frame rearrangements with V and J called. Such tables lack part of the clones; where checked against another copy, unresolved V genes explain under half of the gap, and the rest is unexplained. V, J and clone size were drawn from that table, and D and trimming were deduced from the DNA. The sample profile shows some 39,000 clones; around 79% of them were found once. The ten largest clones represent approximately 0.8% of the sample.

With respect to this clone: Its antigen is unknown. One base away there is no much larger clone; base qualities are not given.

Relative to germline, V is 3 bases shorter and J is 5 bases shorter, with 10 bases between their ends. The CDR3 holds 13 amino acids from the cysteine to the phenylalanine. CDR3 DNA only is kept here, 39 bases in frame from base 1. CDR1 and CDR2 are read off the germline V gene (reference sequence) as LNHDA and SQIVND. Single viable CD3+CD4+CD8-CD45RO+ cells were sorted as memory CD4+ T cells on a FACSAria II. CMV serostatus was determined with a Roche Elecsys assay detecting serum IgG against CMV pp150, pp28, p38 and p52. After thawing, total CD4+ T cells were enriched by positive selection with CD4 magnetic microbeads. The samples came from a separate study whose specific focus was interrogating the CD4+ T cell memory repertoire. Peripheral blood mononuclear cells were isolated and cryopreserved according to standard operating procedures, and serum was kept at -80 degrees C. The staining relied on CD3-PerCP (BW264/56), CD4-APC (RPA-T4), CD45RO-PE (UCHT1) and CD8-Pacific Orange (3B5) antibodies, and Sytox blue was used to exclude non-viable cells.

The sequence was obtained from an adult in good health and CMV-seronegative. Sequencing input: memory CD4+ T cells from blood. The sequence is built from TRBV19 and TRBJ1-2; too little of a D gene remains to name it. The CDR3 protein: CASSIAGWYGYTF. The DNA sequence follows: TGTGCCAGTAGTATCGCAGGCTGGTATGGCTACACCTTC. The full variable domain, completed from the reference TRBV19 and TRBJ1-2 proteins outside the CDR3, reads DGGITQSPKYLFRKEGQNVTLSCEQNLNHDAMYWYRQDPGQGLRLIYYSQIVNDFQKGDIAEGYSVSREKKESFPLTVTSAQKNPTAFYLCASSIAGWYGYTFGSGTRLTVV.